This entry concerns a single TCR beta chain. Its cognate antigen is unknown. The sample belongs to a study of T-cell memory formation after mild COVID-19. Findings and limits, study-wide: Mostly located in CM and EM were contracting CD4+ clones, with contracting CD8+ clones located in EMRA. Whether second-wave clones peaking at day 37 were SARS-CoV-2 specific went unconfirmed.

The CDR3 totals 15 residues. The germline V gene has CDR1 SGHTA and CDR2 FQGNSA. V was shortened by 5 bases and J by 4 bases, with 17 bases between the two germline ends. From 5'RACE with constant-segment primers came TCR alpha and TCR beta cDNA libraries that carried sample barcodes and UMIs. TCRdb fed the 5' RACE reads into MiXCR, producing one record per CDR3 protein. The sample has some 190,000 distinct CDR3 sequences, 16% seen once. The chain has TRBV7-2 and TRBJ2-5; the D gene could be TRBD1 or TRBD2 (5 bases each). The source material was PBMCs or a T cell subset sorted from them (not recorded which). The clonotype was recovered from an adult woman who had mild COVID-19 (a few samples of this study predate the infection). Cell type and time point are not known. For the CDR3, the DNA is TGTGCCAGCAGCGGGCGTTGGGGGTTCGGAGAGACCCAGTACTTC. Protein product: CASSGRWGFGETQYF.